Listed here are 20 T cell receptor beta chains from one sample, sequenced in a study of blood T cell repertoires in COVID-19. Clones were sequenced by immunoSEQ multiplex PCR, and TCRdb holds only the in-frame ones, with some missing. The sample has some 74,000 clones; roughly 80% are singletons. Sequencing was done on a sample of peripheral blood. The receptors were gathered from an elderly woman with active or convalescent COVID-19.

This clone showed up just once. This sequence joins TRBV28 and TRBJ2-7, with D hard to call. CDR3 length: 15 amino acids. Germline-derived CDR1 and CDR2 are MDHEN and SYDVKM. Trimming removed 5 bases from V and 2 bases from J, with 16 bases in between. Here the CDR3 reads CASSKTGTPTYEQYF. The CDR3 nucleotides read TGTGCCAGCAGTAAAACTGGTACCCCCACCTACGAGCAGTACTTC.

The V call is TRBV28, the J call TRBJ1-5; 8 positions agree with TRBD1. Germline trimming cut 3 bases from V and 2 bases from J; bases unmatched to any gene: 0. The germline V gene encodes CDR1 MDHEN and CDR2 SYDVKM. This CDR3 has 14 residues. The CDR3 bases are TGTGCCAGCAGTTTGACAGGGGGCAATCAGCCCCAGCATTTT. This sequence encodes CASSLTGGNQPQHF.

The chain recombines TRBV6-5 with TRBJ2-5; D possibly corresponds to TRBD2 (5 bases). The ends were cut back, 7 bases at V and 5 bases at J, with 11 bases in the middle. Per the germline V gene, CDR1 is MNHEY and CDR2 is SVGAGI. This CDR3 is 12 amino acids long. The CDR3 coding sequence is TGTGCCAGCACCACACCGGGGGAGACCCAGTACTTC. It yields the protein CASTTPGETQYF.

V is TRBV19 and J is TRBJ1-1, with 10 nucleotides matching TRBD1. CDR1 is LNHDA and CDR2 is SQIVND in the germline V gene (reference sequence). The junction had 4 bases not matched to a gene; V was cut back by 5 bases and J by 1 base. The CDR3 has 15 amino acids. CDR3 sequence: CASSSRTGGNTEAFF. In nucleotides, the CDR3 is TGTGCCAGTAGTTCACGGACAGGGGGGAACACTGAAGCTTTCTTT.

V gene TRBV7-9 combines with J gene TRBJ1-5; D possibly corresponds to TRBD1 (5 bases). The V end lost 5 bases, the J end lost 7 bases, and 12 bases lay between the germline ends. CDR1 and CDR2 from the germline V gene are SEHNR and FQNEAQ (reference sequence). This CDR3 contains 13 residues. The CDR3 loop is CASSGGVLQPQHF. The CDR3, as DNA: TGTGCCAGCAGCGGGGGGGTATTACAGCCCCAGCATTTT.

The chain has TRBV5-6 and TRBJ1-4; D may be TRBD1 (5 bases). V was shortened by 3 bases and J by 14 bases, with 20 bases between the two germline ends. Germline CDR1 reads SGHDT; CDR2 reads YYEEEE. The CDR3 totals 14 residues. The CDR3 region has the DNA TGTGCCAGCAGCTCTTATAAAGGGGCCAGGGTGCTGTTTTTT. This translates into CASSSYKGARVLFF.

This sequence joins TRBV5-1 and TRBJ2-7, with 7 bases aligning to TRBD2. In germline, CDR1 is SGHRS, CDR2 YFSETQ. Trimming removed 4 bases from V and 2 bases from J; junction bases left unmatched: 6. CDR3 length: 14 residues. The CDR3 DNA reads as TGCGCCAGCAGCGAGGGACTAACTCCCTACGAGCAGTACTTC. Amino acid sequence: CASSEGLTPYEQYF.

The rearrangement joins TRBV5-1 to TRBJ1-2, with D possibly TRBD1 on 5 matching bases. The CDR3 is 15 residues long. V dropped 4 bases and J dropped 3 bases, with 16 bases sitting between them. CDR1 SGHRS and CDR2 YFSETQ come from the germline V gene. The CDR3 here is CASSPLTGADYGYTF. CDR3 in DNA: TGCGCCAGCAGCCCCTTGACTGGGGCTGACTATGGCTACACCTTC.

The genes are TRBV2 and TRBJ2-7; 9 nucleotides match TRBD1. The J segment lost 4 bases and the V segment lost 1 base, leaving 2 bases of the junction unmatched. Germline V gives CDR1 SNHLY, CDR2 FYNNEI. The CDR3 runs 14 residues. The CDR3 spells CASSEGTGEYEQYF. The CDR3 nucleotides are TGTGCCAGCAGTGAAGGGACAGGGGAGTACGAGCAGTACTTC.

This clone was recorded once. The CDR3 sequence: CASSHGTSGSYTGELFF. DNA of the CDR3: TGTGCCAGCAGCCATGGGACTAGCGGATCGTACACCGGGGAGCTGTTTTTT. The rearrangement links TRBV7-9 to TRBJ2-2; TRBD2 matches 11 bases. J lost 3 bases, V lost 5 bases, and 8 bases had no gene match. Looked up from germline, CDR1 is SEHNR and CDR2 is FQNEAQ (reference sequence). The CDR3 length is 17 residues.

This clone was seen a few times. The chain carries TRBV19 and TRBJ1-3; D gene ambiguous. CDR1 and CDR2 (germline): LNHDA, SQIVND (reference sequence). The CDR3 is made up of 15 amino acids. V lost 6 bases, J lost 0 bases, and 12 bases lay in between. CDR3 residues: CASRPASNSGNTIYF. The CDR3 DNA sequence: TGTGCCAGTAGGCCGGCTAGCAACTCTGGAAACACCATATATTTT. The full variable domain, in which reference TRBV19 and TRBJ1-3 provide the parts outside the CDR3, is DGGITQSPKYLFRKEGQNVTLSCEQNLNHDAMYWYRQDPGQGLRLIYYSQIVNDFQKGDIAEGYSVSREKKESFPLTVTSAQKNPTAFYLCASRPASNSGNTIYFGEGSWLTVV.

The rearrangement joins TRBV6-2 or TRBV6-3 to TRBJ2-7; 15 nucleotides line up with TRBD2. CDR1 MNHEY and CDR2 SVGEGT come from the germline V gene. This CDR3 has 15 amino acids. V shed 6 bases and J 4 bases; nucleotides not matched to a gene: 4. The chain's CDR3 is CASSGLAGGQYEQYF. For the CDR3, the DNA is TGTGCCAGCAGCGGACTAGCGGGGGGGCAATACGAGCAGTACTTC.

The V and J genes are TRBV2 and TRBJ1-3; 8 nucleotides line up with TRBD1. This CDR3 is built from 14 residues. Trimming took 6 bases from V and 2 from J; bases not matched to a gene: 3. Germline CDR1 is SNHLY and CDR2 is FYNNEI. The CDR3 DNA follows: TGTGCCAGCAGAACGGACAGGGCTGGAAACACCATATATTTT. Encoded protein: CASRTDRAGNTIYF.

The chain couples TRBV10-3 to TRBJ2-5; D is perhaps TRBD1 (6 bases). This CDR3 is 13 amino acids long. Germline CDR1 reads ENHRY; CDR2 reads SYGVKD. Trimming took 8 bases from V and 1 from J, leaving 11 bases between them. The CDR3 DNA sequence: TGTGCCATCTCTAAAGGGGGCCAAGAGACCCAGTACTTC. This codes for CAISKGGQETQYF.

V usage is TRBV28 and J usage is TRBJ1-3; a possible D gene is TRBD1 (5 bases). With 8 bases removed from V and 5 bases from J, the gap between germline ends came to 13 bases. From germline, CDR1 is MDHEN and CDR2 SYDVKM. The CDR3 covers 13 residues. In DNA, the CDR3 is TGTGCCAGCCACTCACAGGACAGAAACACCATATATTTT. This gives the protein CASHSQDRNTIYF.

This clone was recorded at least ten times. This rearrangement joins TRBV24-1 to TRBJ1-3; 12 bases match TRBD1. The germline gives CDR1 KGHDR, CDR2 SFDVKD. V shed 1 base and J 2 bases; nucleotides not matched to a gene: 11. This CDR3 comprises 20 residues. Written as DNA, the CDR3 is TGTGCCACCAGTGATTTCCCGGGACAGGGGGCGATTGGTACTGGAAACACCATATATTTT. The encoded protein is CATSDFPGQGAIGTGNTIYF.

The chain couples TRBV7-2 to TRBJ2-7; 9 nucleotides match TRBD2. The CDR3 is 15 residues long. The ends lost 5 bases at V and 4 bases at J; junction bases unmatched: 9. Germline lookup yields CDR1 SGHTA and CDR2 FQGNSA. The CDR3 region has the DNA TGTGCCAGCAGCCCGTTAGCGGGGGCTAGGTACGAGCAGTACTTC. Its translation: CASSPLAGARYEQYF.

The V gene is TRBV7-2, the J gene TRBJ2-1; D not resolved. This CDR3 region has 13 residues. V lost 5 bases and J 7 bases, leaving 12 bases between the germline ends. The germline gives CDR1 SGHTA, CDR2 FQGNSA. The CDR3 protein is CASSPLLGNEQFF. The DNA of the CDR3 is TGTGCCAGCAGCCCCCTCCTAGGAAATGAGCAGTTCTTC.

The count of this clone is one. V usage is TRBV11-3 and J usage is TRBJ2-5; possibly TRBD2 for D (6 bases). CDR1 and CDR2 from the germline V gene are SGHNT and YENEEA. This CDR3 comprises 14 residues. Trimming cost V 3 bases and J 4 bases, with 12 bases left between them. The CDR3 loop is CASSLNWGGETQYF. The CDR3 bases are TGTGCCAGCAGCTTGAACTGGGGAGGAGAGACCCAGTACTTC.

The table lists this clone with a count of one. The CDR3 sequence is CASSLTPADSYEQYF. CDR3 DNA sequence: TGCGCCAGCAGCTTAACCCCAGCGGATAGCTACGAGCAGTACTTC. V and J are TRBV5-1 and TRBJ2-7, with a weak D call TRBD2 (5 bases). The CDR3 runs to 15 residues. Germline V gene sequence: CDR1 SGHRS, CDR2 YFSETQ. Trimming left V 2 bases short and J 3 bases short, with 15 bases between.